This TCR beta chain comes out of a study of T cells after yellow fever vaccination. General study results and limits: The bulk population could contribute abundant contaminating clonotypes to FACS-sorted repertoires. Overall, a small share of clonotypes was seen in both CD4 and CD8 compartments. Subsequent to the booster, the majority of primary-vaccination clones reappeared (under 98% CD4, around 90% CD8).

5'RACE template switching added a universal primer site and UMIs to TCR cDNA. In TCRdb, the 5' RACE reads were re-called with MiXCR into one record per CDR3 protein. The sample holds some 120,000 distinct CDR3 sequences, around 7.7% seen once. CDR3 length equals 16 residues. Trimming pared 0 bases from V and 4 bases from J, leaving 16 bases between. Per germline, CDR1 SGHDT and CDR2 YYEEEE. This clonotype was counted many times. What it binds is not known. This specimen consisted of CD4+ T cells sorted from PBMCs, obtained approximately 11 days after the first yellow fever vaccination. This chain links TRBV5-6 with TRBJ2-5; TRBD2 is a possible D gene (5 bases). The source is a man aged 18 to 35 who received the YFV17D yellow fever vaccine. In nucleotides, the CDR3 is TGTGCCAGCAGCTTGGGAGGGCGAGGCGATCCAGAGACCCAGTACTTC. This translates into CASSLGGRGDPETQYF.